These T cell receptor beta chains were read from a single sample in a study of beta chain features in type 1 diabetes. Measured with immunoSEQ multiplex PCR; TCRdb has only the in-frame clones, and not every one. The sample shows roughly 610,000 clones, roughly a sixth of them seen only once. The source material was naive CD4+ T cells from blood. Receptors originate from a young man in good health. Both conserved end residues are part of each CDR3. D genes are given only for firm matches. Clone size is not always given. Where it is, it says once, few, many or a class for expanded clones.

j_call,d_call,v_call,clone_size,cdr3_nt,cdr3_aa
TRBJ1-2,-,TRBV7-3,-,TGTGCCAGCAGCTTAAGACAGAACTATGGCTACACCTTC,CASSLRQNYGYTF
TRBJ2-7,-,TRBV7-3,-,TGTGCCAGCAGCTTAACTAGCGCCCGCTCCTACGAGCAGTACTTC,CASSLTSARSYEQYF
TRBJ2-3,-,TRBV11-3,once,TGTGCCAGCAGTCTAGGTTTGGATACGCAGTATTTT,CASSLGLDTQYF
TRBJ1-4,TRBD1,TRBV27,-,TGTGCCAGCGGGAGACAGGGTAGAAATGAAAAACTGTTTTTT,CASGRQGRNEKLFF
TRBJ1-1,-,TRBV6-5,few,TGTGCCAGCAGTTACTACCCCACAGGGAACACTGAAGCTTTCTTT,CASSYYPTGNTEAFF
TRBJ1-5,-,TRBV9,few,TGTGCCAGCAGCGTAGCAGAGATACCGACCAGCAATCAGCCCCAGCATTTT,CASSVAEIPTSNQPQHF
TRBJ2-6,TRBD1,TRBV7-9,few,TGTGCCAGCAGCCCGCGACAGGGCTTCCCGGGTGGGGCCAACGTCCTGACTTTC,CASSPRQGFPGGANVLTF
TRBJ1-2,-,TRBV6-1,few,TGTGCCAGCAGTGAGTGGGGAAACTATGGCTACACCTTC,CASSEWGNYGYTF
TRBJ2-3,-,TRBV12-5,-,TGTGCTAGTGGTTTGGACAGGTTTCCGCAGTATTTT,CASGLDRFPQYF
TRBJ2-2,TRBD2,TRBV7-2,-,TGTGCCAGCAGCACCGATGCCGTGAGACTAGCGGGAGGCCCCGGGGAGCTGTTTTTT,CASSTDAVRLAGGPGELFF
TRBJ2-3,-,TRBV5-6,-,TGTGCCAGCAGATCCGGACAGACAGATACGCAGTATTTT,CASRSGQTDTQYF
TRBJ2-7,-,TRBV6-5,-,TGTGCCAGCAGTTCCAGGGTATACGAGCAGTACTTC,CASSSRVYEQYF
TRBJ1-1,-,TRBV7-2,-,TGTGCCACGGGCGACTCTACTGAAGCTTTCTTT,CATGDSTEAFF
TRBJ1-1,TRBD1,TRBV13,-,TGTGCCAGCAGCTCCGACAGGGAAGAGCATAGCACTGAAGCTTTCTTT,CASSSDREEHSTEAFF
TRBJ2-2,TRBD2,TRBV7-2,-,TGTGCCAGCAGCTTAGAGCCGCAGGCTAGCGGGTACACCGGGGAGCTGTTTTTT,CASSLEPQASGYTGELFF
TRBJ2-1,-,TRBV7-9,many,TGTGCCAGCAGGCCTACACGCTCCTACAATGAGCAGTTCTTC,CASRPTRSYNEQFF
TRBJ2-6,-,TRBV14,few,TGTGCCAATATCGGGCCTAGCTATCTTGGGGCCAACGTCCTGACTTTC,CANIGPSYLGANVLTF
TRBJ1-1,-,TRBV18,-,TGTGCCAGCTCACCGGGCAGGGGAGGGACTGAAGCTTTCTTT,CASSPGRGGTEAFF
TRBJ2-7,TRBD1,TRBV7-2,-,TGTGCCAGCAGCTCCGGGACAGGGGTATTGGGGCAGTACTTC,CASSSGTGVLGQYF
TRBJ2-7,-,TRBV28,-,TGTGCCAGCAGTTTATTTGGTGGGATCTACGAGCAGTACTTC,CASSLFGGIYEQYF